One and the same sample provided the 10 T cell receptor beta chains below, sequenced in a study of blood T cell repertoires in COVID-19. Profiled with immunoSEQ multiplex PCR; TCRdb holds only in-frame clones, not every one. The repertoire holds over 300,000 clones, with roughly 85% as singletons. Sequences were obtained from PBMCs or T cells enriched from blood (not recorded which). These receptors were taken from a man between 25 and 39 years old who had recovered from COVID-19.

The rearrangement links TRBV19 to TRBJ1-6; 8 positions match TRBD1. The germline gives CDR1 LNHDA, CDR2 SQIVND (reference sequence). V was pared by 7 bases and J by 8 bases, with 7 bases of the junction left unmatched. The CDR3 is made up of 14 amino acids. The chain's CDR3 is CASTSTGAHSPLHF. CDR3 DNA sequence: TGTGCCAGTACCTCGACAGGGGCGCATTCACCCCTCCACTTT.

The chain uses TRBV5-5 and TRBJ1-2, with D possibly TRBD1 on 6 matching bases. CDR1 is SGHKS and CDR2 is YYEKEE in the germline V gene (reference sequence). The V and J ends lost 3 bases and 8 bases respectively, with 8 bases between them. This CDR3 spans 11 amino acids. CDR3 nucleotide sequence: TGTGCCAGCAGCTCAGGGGCCGGCTACACCTTC. It is translated as CASSSGAGYTF. Looking up the rest from reference TRBV5-5 and TRBJ1-2 gives the full variable domain: DAGVTQSPTHLIKTRGQQVTLRCSPISGHKSVSWYQQVLGQGPQFIFQYYEKEERGRGNFPDRFSARQFPNYSSELNVNALLLGDSALYLCASSSGAGYTFGSGTRLTVV.

The chain links TRBV2 to TRBJ2-5; the D gene is possibly TRBD1 (5 bases). Germline lookup yields CDR1 SNHLY and CDR2 FYNNEI. The CDR3 extends over 15 amino acids. Trimming shortened V by 3 bases and J by 2 bases, and 13 bases separated the two germline ends. CDR3 sequence: CASSDVGLVQETQYF. In nucleotides, the CDR3 is TGTGCCAGCAGTGATGTGGGGCTGGTGCAAGAGACCCAGTACTTC. The entire variable domain, with the rest obtained from reference TRBV2 and TRBJ2-5, is as follows: EPEVTQTPSHQVTQMGQEVILRCVPISNHLYFYWYRQILGQKVEFLVSFYNNEISEKSEIFDDQFSVERPDGSNFTLKIRSTKLEDSAMYFCASSDVGLVQETQYFGPGTRLLVL.

This chain joins TRBV7-9 and TRBJ1-2, with D tentatively TRBD1 (6 bases). The CDR3 extends over 14 amino acids. CDR1 and CDR2 from the germline V gene are SEHNR and FQNEAQ (reference sequence). V was shortened by 7 bases and J by 3 bases, with 15 bases between the two germline ends. The CDR3 coding sequence is TGTGCCAGCACCCTCAAGGGGGTCCACTATGGCTACACCTTC. It specifies CASTLKGVHYGYTF.

This clone was found a few times. The genes are TRBV5-1 and TRBJ2-7; TRBD1 agrees at 7 bases. The CDR3 runs 15 residues. V shed 3 bases and J 0 bases; nucleotides not matched to a gene: 6. CDR1 is SGHRS, CDR2 YFSETQ, per germline. CDR3 bases: TGCGCCAGCAGCTCGGGACAGACCTCCTCCTACGAGCAGTACTTC. It codes for CASSSGQTSSYEQYF.

This chain connects TRBV29-1 to TRBJ1-2; maybe TRBD1 (5 bases). The V gene's germline CDR1 is SQVTM and CDR2 ANQGSEA. V dropped 5 bases and J dropped 6 bases, with 10 bases sitting between them. The CDR3 loop spans 11 amino acids. Written as DNA, the CDR3 is TGCAGCGTTACAGGAGGGGATGGCTACACCTTC. Translation: CSVTGGDGYTF.

The V call is TRBV7-9, the J call TRBJ2-7; D gene uncertain. In germline, CDR1 is SEHNR, CDR2 FQNEAQ (reference sequence). V dropped 5 bases and J dropped 2 bases, with 19 bases sitting between them. This CDR3 has 16 amino acids. In DNA, the CDR3 is TGTGCCAGCAGCGGAGTGATGAAGCCTACACCCTACGAGCAGTACTTC. Translating it yields CASSGVMKPTPYEQYF.

The chain employs TRBV19 and TRBJ1-1; D not certain. There are 15 residues in the CDR3. Germline values: CDR1 LNHDA, CDR2 SQIVND (reference sequence). The ends were cut back, 6 bases at V and 6 bases at J, with 20 bases in the middle. CDR3 sequence reads: CASSPTRSSGAEAFF. In DNA, the CDR3 is TGTGCCAGTAGCCCAACGAGGTCCAGTGGCGCTGAAGCTTTCTTT.

Only one count was recorded for this clone. The V call is TRBV30, the J call TRBJ1-3, with 10 bases identical to TRBD1. V lost 5 bases, J lost 4 bases, and 11 bases stayed unmatched. Germline V gene sequence: CDR1 GTSNPN, CDR2 SVGIG (reference sequence). This CDR3 contains 16 residues. CDR3 protein: CAWYRDRGFSGNTIYF. CDR3 sequence (DNA): TGTGCCTGGTACCGGGACAGGGGTTTTTCCGGAAACACCATATATTTT.

This clone appeared a single time. The V gene is TRBV14, the J gene TRBJ1-6; 7 nucleotides match TRBD1. The CDR3 is 18 amino acids. V gave up 4 bases and J gave up 4 bases; unmatched junction bases: 13. CDR1 is SGHDN, CDR2 FVKESK, per germline. CDR3 protein: CASSPLRGRGNYNSPLHF. The CDR3 DNA follows: TGTGCCAGCAGCCCATTGAGGGGGCGCGGAAATTATAATTCACCCCTCCACTTT.